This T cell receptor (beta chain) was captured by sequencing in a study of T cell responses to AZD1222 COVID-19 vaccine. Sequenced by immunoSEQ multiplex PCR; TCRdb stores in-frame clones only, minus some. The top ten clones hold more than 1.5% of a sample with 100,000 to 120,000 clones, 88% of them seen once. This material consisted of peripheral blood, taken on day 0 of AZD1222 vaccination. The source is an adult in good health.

In DNA form, the CDR3 reads TGTGCCAGTAGTATAGGGTCCTACGAGCAGTACTTC. Encoded protein: CASSIGSYEQYF. This chain connects TRBV19 to TRBJ2-7, with D uncertain. The CDR3 is made up of 12 amino acids. The germline V gene encodes CDR1 LNHDA and CDR2 SQIVND (reference sequence). V shed 1 base and J shed 1 base, with 2 bases lying between them.